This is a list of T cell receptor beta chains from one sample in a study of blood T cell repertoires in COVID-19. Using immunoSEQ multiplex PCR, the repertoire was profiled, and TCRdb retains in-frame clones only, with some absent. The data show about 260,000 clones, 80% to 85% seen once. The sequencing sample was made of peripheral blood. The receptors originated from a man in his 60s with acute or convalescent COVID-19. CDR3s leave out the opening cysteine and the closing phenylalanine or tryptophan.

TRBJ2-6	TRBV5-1	ASSLPGLAGANVLT
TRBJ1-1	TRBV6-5	ASSLPGTGNTEAF
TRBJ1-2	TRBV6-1	ASSEARDRGNYGYT
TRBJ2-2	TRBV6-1	ASSEYGGGTGELF
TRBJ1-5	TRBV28	ASARGGNQPQH
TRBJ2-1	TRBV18	ASSPSGVYNEQF
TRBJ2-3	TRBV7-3	ASSFYSTDTQY
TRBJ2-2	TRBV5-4	ASSPRDTYTGELF
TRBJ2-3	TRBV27	ASSPGVGGSGQDTQY
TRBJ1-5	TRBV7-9	ASSLARIGTGGNQPQH
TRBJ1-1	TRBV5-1	ASSIDRGQNEAF
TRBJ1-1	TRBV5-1	ASTVQGLNTEAF
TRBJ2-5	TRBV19	ASRPLAGAKRETQY
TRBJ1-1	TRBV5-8	ASSPFRLNTEAF
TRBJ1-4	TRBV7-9	ASSSGTGGFNEKLF
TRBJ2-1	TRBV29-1	SVGLAGDEQF
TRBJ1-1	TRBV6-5	ASSSPDKNTEAF
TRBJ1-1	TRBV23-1	ASSQSTTCYPHTEAF
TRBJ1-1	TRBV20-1	SGQGNTEAF
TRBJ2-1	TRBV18	ASSRLVGSNEQF
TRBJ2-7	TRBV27	ASRWTGTAGEQY
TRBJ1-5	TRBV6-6	ASSNLQGRGGQPQH
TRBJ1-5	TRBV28	ASCTAGQGAQPQH
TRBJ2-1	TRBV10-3	AISESGGSYNEQF
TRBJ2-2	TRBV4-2	ASSQESREGPGELF
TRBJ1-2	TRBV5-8	ASSQGGTSNYGYT
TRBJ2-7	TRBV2	ASSLGQSYEQY
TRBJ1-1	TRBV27	ASSFDRAQARTEAF
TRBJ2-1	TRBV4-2	ASSQVGAGGPENEQF
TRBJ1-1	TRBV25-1	ASSVRQGAPEAF
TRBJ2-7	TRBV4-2	ASSQVGSGPATYEQY
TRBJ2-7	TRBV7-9	ASSERRRGPYEQY
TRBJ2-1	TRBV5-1	ASSLGQGGDEQF
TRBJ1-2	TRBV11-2	ASSPGGSGGNYGYT
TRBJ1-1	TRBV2	ASRETGLNTEAF
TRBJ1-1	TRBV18	ASGAATEAF
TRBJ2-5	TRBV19	ASSPQAGGETQY
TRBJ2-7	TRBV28	ASSPSGAAAYEQY
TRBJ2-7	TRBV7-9	ASSSTYEQY
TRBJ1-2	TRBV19	ASSNLDRGYGYT
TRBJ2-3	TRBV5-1	ASSLGQGAIDTQY
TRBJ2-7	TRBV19	ASSEAGGPIYEQY